A single sample gave rise to the 12 T cell receptor beta chains below, sequenced in a study of CD8 T cells in ankylosing spondylitis. TCRdb re-called the 5' RACE reads with MiXCR, one entry per CDR3 protein. The sample consists of approximately 130,000 distinct CDR3 sequences, roughly 10% of them appearing once. Sequencing used blood, either unsorted or a sorted T cell fraction (not recorded which). The receptors stem from a female donor with ankylosing spondylitis or in good health (not recorded which).

The table lists this clonotype with many counts. CDR3 sequence (DNA): TGTGCCAGCTCTAGAAGTGGGGGTCAGCCCCAGCATTTT. It translates to CASSRSGGQPQHF. This chain joins TRBV18 and TRBJ1-5; maybe TRBD1 (5 bases). The CDR3 covers 13 residues. Deletions cut 6 bases from V and 6 bases from J, with 12 bases between. Germline V gene sequence: CDR1 KGHSH, CDR2 LQKENI.

This clonotype occurred many times. The chain carries TRBV5-1 and TRBJ2-2; 7 positions agree with TRBD1. With 6 bases clipped from V and 4 bases from J, the junction kept 6 bases outside the gene matches. The CDR3 has 14 amino acids. The V gene's germline CDR1 is SGHRS and CDR2 YFSETQ. In DNA, the CDR3 is TGCGCCAGCACCAGGGACAGCTTCACCGGGGAGCTGTTTTTT. This codes for CASTRDSFTGELFF.

This clonotype was observed many times. The chain employs TRBV11-1 and TRBJ2-2; a possible D gene is TRBD2 (6 bases). The V and J ends lost 5 bases and 1 base respectively, with 8 bases between them. The V gene's germline CDR1 is SGHAT and CDR2 FQDESV (reference sequence). The CDR3 contains 14 residues. The CDR3 here is CASSPSENTGELFF. The CDR3 DNA reads as TGTGCCAGCAGCCCTAGCGAGAACACCGGGGAGCTGTTTTTT.

This clonotype was seen repeatedly, ten times or more. The chain couples TRBV5-1 to TRBJ1-1, with D uncertain. The CDR3 extends over 15 amino acids. V was shortened by 0 bases and J by 0 bases, with 9 bases between the two germline ends. Germline lookup yields CDR1 SGHRS and CDR2 YFSETQ. The CDR3 DNA reads TGCGCCAGCAGCTTGGTTATGGGTCTGAACACTGAAGCTTTCTTT. This sequence encodes CASSLVMGLNTEAFF.

This clonotype showed up many times. The chain couples TRBV4-2 to TRBJ2-1, with 10 bases aligning to TRBD2. This CDR3 has 15 residues. Per germline, CDR1 LGHNA and CDR2 YNFKEQ. V was pared by 6 bases and J by 10 bases, with 12 bases of the junction left unmatched. The CDR3 region has the DNA TGTGCCAGCAGTCCCCGACTAGCGGGCGGGGGGGAGCAGTTCTTC. Its translation is CASSPRLAGGGEQFF.

This clonotype was seen at least ten times. J is TRBJ2-7 and V is TRBV18, with a tentative D call TRBD2 (5 bases). Trimming took off 3 bases at V and 10 bases at J, with 13 bases between the two ends. Germline lookup yields CDR1 KGHSH and CDR2 LQKENI. The CDR3 covers 12 residues. CDR3 amino acids: CASSPWTDLQYF. CDR3 DNA sequence: TGTGCCAGCTCACCCTGGACTGACCTACAGTACTTC.

This clonotype was observed at least ten times. The chain recombines TRBV7-8 with TRBJ2-7; TRBD1 matches at 9 bases. The CDR3 consists of 16 residues. The germline V gene encodes CDR1 SGHVS and CDR2 FQNEAQ. The V gene end was trimmed by 5 bases and the J gene end by 0 bases; junction bases not matched to a gene: 8. The CDR3 nucleotides are TGTGCCAGCAGCACCCCGGGACAGGGCTTCTCCTACGAGCAGTACTTC. Amino acid sequence: CASSTPGQGFSYEQYF.

The CDR3 is CSVVWIGGYTF. The DNA of the CDR3 is TGCAGCGTTGTTTGGATCGGTGGCTACACCTTC. V usage is TRBV29-1 and J usage is TRBJ1-2; D is uncertain. Trimming pared 4 bases from V and 7 bases from J, leaving 10 bases between. This CDR3 region has 11 residues. Germline loops: CDR1 SQVTM, CDR2 ANQGSEA.

This clonotype was seen repeatedly, ten times or more. The chain uses TRBV28 and TRBJ1-5, with no clear D. Trimming took 3 bases from V and 2 from J, leaving 11 bases between them. CDR1 MDHEN and CDR2 SYDVKM come from the germline V gene. This CDR3 comprises 15 residues. This CDR3 is CASSFSSVGNQPQHF. In nucleotides, the CDR3 is TGTGCCAGCAGTTTCTCGTCAGTTGGCAATCAGCCCCAGCATTTT. Looking up the rest from reference TRBV28 and TRBJ1-5 gives the full variable domain: DVKVTQSSRYLVKRTGEKVFLECVQDMDHENMFWYRQDPGLGLRLIYFSYDVKMKEKGDIPEGYSVSREKKERFSLILESASTNQTSMYLCASSFSSVGNQPQHFGDGTRLSIL.

This clonotype was detected many times. V and J are TRBV5-1 and TRBJ2-4; 7 bases are shared with TRBD1. Germline V gene data show CDR1 as SGHRS and CDR2 as YFSETQ. The CDR3 has 15 amino acids. Trimming at V came to 0 bases and at J to 3 bases, leaving 3 bases not matched to a gene. The CDR3 sequence: CASSLGQGDKNIQYF. CDR3 sequence (DNA): TGCGCCAGCAGCTTGGGACAGGGAGACAAAAACATTCAGTACTTC.

Ten or more counts support this clonotype. The genes are TRBV2 and TRBJ1-1, with 8 bases aligning to TRBD1. Germline CDR1 is SNHLY and CDR2 is FYNNEI. The CDR3 has 13 residues. Trimming removed 10 bases from V and 1 base from J; junction bases left unmatched: 5. The CDR3 here is CATSGTGNTEAFF. The CDR3 bases are TGTGCCACCTCCGGGACAGGGAACACTGAAGCTTTCTTT.

V usage is TRBV12-3 or TRBV12-4 and J usage is TRBJ2-4; D not resolved. V was cut by 7 bases and J by 6 bases, with 25 bases left in between. This CDR3 is 17 amino acids long. In DNA, the CDR3 is TGTGCCAGCACCCAGGCCCCTTCCGAGGAACCGGGAAACATTCAGTACTTC. As protein: CASTQAPSEEPGNIQYF.